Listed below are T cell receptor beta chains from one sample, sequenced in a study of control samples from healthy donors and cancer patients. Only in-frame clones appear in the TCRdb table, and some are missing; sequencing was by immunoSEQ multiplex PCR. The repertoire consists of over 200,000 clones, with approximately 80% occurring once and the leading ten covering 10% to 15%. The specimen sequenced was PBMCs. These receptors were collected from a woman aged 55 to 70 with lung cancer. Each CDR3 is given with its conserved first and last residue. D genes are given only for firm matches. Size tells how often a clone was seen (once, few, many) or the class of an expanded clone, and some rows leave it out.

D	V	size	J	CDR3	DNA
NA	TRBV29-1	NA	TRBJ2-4	CSVGDVSLAKNIQYF	TGCAGCGTGGGCGACGTATCCTTAGCCAAAAACATTCAGTACTTC
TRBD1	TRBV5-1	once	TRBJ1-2	CASSSLAGTGRRNGYTF	TGCGCCAGCAGCTCCTTGGCCGGGACAGGGCGAAGGAATGGCTACACCTTC
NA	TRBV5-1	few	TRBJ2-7	CASSLSSISSLYEQYF	TGCGCCAGCAGCTTGTCTAGCATCTCAAGCCTCTACGAGCAGTACTTC
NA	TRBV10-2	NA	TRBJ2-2	CASSWGGPGELFF	TGCGCCAGCAGTTGGGGGGGGCCCGGGGAGCTGTTTTTT
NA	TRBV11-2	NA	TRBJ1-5	CASSPSRVERGLNQPQHF	TGTGCCAGCAGCCCCTCGAGGGTCGAGCGGGGACTTAATCAGCCCCAGCATTTT
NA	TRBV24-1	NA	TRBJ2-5	CATSDGGTAKETQYF	TGTGCCACCAGTGATGGGGGGACAGCCAAAGAGACCCAGTACTTC
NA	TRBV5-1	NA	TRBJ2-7	CASSLAAGLSYEQYF	TGCGCCAGCAGCTTGGCTGCGGGACTCTCCTACGAGCAGTACTTC
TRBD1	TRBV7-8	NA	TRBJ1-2	CASSLAETGLYGYTF	TGTGCCAGCAGCTTAGCCGAGACAGGGCTGTATGGCTACACCTTC
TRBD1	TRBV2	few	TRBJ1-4	CASSTGGREKLFF	TGTGCCAGTTCGACAGGGGGACGGGAAAAACTGTTTTTT
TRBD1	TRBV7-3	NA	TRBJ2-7	CASSLGQGVSYEQYF	TGTGCCAGCAGCTTAGGACAGGGGGTCTCCTACGAGCAGTACTTC
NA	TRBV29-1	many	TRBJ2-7	CSVSGETYEQYF	TGCAGCGTCTCAGGGGAAACCTACGAGCAGTACTTC
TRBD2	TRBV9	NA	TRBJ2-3	CASSPRLARGGADTQYF	TGTGCCAGCAGCCCACGACTAGCCCGCGGTGGGGCAGATACGCAGTATTTT
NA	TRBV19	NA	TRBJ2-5	CASSIVIREETQYF	TGTGCCAGTAGTATAGTGATCAGGGAAGAGACCCAGTACTTC
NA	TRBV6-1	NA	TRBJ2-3	CASSETGDSTDTQYF	TGTGCCAGCAGTGAAACCGGAGATAGCACAGATACGCAGTATTTT
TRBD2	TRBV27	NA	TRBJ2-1	CASTPPGLAGRNEQFF	TGTGCCAGCACGCCCCCCGGGCTAGCGGGGAGGAATGAGCAGTTCTTC
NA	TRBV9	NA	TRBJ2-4	CASSPGTAKNIQYF	TGTGCCAGCAGCCCGGGGACAGCCAAAAACATTCAGTACTTC